This entry lists 18 T cell receptor beta chains sequenced from one sample in a study of blood T cell repertoires in COVID-19. Data came from immunoSEQ multiplex PCR; TCRdb stores just in-frame clones and leaves some out. This sample has 90,000 to 100,000 clones, with 80% to 85% found just once. Sequenced sample: peripheral blood. The receptors originated from a man aged 55 to 70 with acute or convalescent COVID-19.

This clone has only one observation. The rearrangement uses TRBV13 and TRBJ1-2, with D tentatively TRBD1 (5 bases). This CDR3 is built from 14 residues. V lost 2 bases to trimming and J lost 4 bases, with 11 bases between them. The germline V gene encodes CDR1 PRHDT and CDR2 FYEKMQ (reference sequence). The CDR3 loop reads CASSLRQGGYGYTF. The CDR3 DNA follows: TGTGCCAGCAGCTTAAGGCAGGGAGGCTATGGCTACACCTTC. The whole variable domain, filled in from reference TRBV13 and TRBJ1-2, reads AAGVIQSPRHLIKEKRETATLKCYPIPRHDTVYWYQQGPGQDPQFLISFYEKMQSDKGSIPDRFSAQQFSDYHSELNMSSLELGDSALYFCASSLRQGGYGYTFGSGTRLTVV.

V gene TRBV6-6 combines with J gene TRBJ1-6; tentatively, D is TRBD1 (5 bases). This CDR3 is built from 19 residues. V lost 5 bases and J lost 3, with 23 bases in between. CDR1 and CDR2 from the germline V gene are MNHNY and SVGAGI (reference sequence). The CDR3 protein is CASSPSGLLQRYYNSPLHF. As DNA, the CDR3 is TGTGCCAGCAGTCCATCGGGACTGCTACAAAGATACTATAATTCACCCCTCCACTTT.

The chain uses TRBV5-6 and TRBJ2-3; TRBD1 agrees at 9 bases. V lost 3 bases, J lost 4 bases, and 6 bases stayed unmatched. The CDR3 is made up of 15 amino acids. The germline V gene has CDR1 SGHDT and CDR2 YYEEEE. CDR3 sequence reads: CASSSGTGSPDTQYF. In DNA form, the CDR3 reads TGTGCCAGCAGCTCTGGGACAGGGTCTCCAGATACGCAGTATTTT.

J is TRBJ2-2 and V is TRBV4-3; D remains ambiguous. Germline V lookup: CDR1 LGHNA, CDR2 YSLEER. The CDR3 is made up of 16 amino acids. V shed 0 bases and J shed 0 bases, with 8 bases lying between them. CDR3 amino acids: CASSQDTVANTGELFF. The CDR3 region has the DNA TGCGCCAGCAGCCAAGATACAGTCGCGAACACCGGGGAGCTGTTTTTT.

J is TRBJ2-7 and V is TRBV27, with a weak D call TRBD1 (6 bases). The CDR3 covers 14 residues. V was cut by 6 bases and J by 3 bases, with 15 bases left in between. Germline loops: CDR1 MNHEY, CDR2 SMNVEV (reference sequence). The CDR3 is CASSPNRERYEQYF. CDR3 in DNA: TGTGCCAGCAGCCCGAACAGGGAACGCTACGAGCAGTACTTC.

The rearrangement links TRBV6-6 to TRBJ1-2; the D is unclear. CDR1 and CDR2 from the germline V gene are MNHNY and SVGAGI (reference sequence). The CDR3 has 14 residues. Trimming took off 6 bases at V and 2 bases at J, with 13 bases between the two ends. CDR3 DNA sequence: TGTGCCAGCAGCCCGGTCTCGTACAACTATGGCTACACCTTC. Translation gives CASSPVSYNYGYTF.

This CDR3 is CASSLPTQRATQYF. The DNA for the CDR3 is TGCGCCAGCAGCCTCCCTACCCAACGAGCCACGCAGTATTTT. V usage is TRBV4-1 and J usage is TRBJ2-3; no clear D gene. CDR1 MGHRA and CDR2 YSYEKL come from the germline V gene. This CDR3 region has 14 residues. Trimming removed 4 bases from V and 9 bases from J, with 17 bases in between.

This sequence joins TRBV5-8 and TRBJ2-1; 9 bases match TRBD1. The V segment lost 4 bases and the J segment 4 bases; nucleotides outside the gene matches: 6. CDR3 size: 15 residues. Germline assignment: CDR1 SGHTS and CDR2 YDEGEE. Written as DNA, the CDR3 is TGTGCCAGCAGCCCCGGGACAGGGAAGTACAATGAGCAGTTCTTC. Translation: CASSPGTGKYNEQFF. Using reference TRBV5-8 and TRBJ2-1 for the parts outside the CDR3, the full variable domain is EAGVTQSPTHLIKTRGQQATLRCSPISGHTSVYWYQQALGLGLQFLLWYDEGEERNRGNFPPRFSGRQFPNYSSELNVNALELEDSALYLCASSPGTGKYNEQFFGPGTRLTVL.

Only one count was recorded for this clone. The chain recombines TRBV29-1 with TRBJ1-5, with TRBD1 matching 7 bases. Looked up from germline, CDR1 is SQVTM and CDR2 is ANQGSEA. V lost 6 bases to trimming and J lost 3 bases; unmatched junction nucleotides: 5. This CDR3 has 13 amino acids. CDR3 in amino acids: CSVAGTDNQPQHF. CDR3 nucleotide sequence: TGCAGCGTCGCGGGGACAGACAATCAGCCCCAGCATTTT.

This clone showed up just once. The V call is TRBV19, the J call TRBJ2-7; possibly TRBD2 for D (5 bases). Germline lookup yields CDR1 LNHDA and CDR2 SQIVND (reference sequence). With 3 bases removed from V and 6 bases from J, the gap between germline ends came to 9 bases. This CDR3 spans 12 amino acids. CDR3 sequence reads: CASSIGLSEQYF. As DNA, the CDR3 is TGTGCCAGTAGTATCGGACTTAGCGAGCAGTACTTC.

The chain couples TRBV5-4 to TRBJ1-2; 10 nucleotides align to TRBD1. With 0 bases clipped from V and 7 bases from J, the junction kept 6 bases outside the gene matches. This CDR3 is built from 15 residues. Per the germline V gene, CDR1 is SGHNT and CDR2 is YYREEE (reference sequence). The CDR3 spells CASSLAGDRGPGYTF. DNA for the CDR3: TGTGCCAGCAGCTTGGCGGGGGACAGGGGACCTGGCTACACCTTC.

The chain joins TRBV3-1 (or the pseudogene TRBV3-2) to TRBJ1-2, with 8 bases lining up with TRBD1. CDR1 and CDR2 from the germline V gene are LGHDT and YNNKEL (reference sequence). Trimming at V came to 6 bases and at J to 8 bases, leaving 8 bases not matched to a gene. The CDR3 runs 13 residues. The CDR3 nucleotides read TGTGCCAGCAGTTTCGACAGGGGACGCGGCTACACCTTC. Protein sequence: CASSFDRGRGYTF.

V gene TRBV12-5 combines with J gene TRBJ2-3, with a tentative D call TRBD1 (5 bases). Trimming removed 1 base from V and 4 bases from J, with 9 bases in between. The CDR3 consists of 14 residues. Germline V gene data show CDR1 as LGHNT and CDR2 as FRNRAP. DNA for the CDR3: TGTGCTAGTGGTTTGGGCAGGGATCCAGATACGCAGTATTTT. This gives the protein CASGLGRDPDTQYF.

This chain links TRBV7-2 with TRBJ2-7, with 9 nucleotides matching TRBD1. Trimming removed 5 bases from V and 2 bases from J; junction bases left unmatched: 4. The CDR3 sequence is 14 residues long. Germline V gene data show CDR1 as SGHTA and CDR2 as FQGNSA. The CDR3 coding sequence is TGTGCCAGCAGCCCCAGGACAGGGGCCTACGAGCAGTACTTC. Translating it yields CASSPRTGAYEQYF.

CDR3 sequence: CASSGLAGGLGLPDTQYF. The CDR3 DNA follows: TGTGCCAGCAGCGGACTAGCGGGGGGGCTGGGCCTCCCAGATACGCAGTATTTT. V is TRBV9 and J is TRBJ2-3; 14 bases agree with TRBD2. The CDR3 contains 18 residues. Germline V gene sequence: CDR1 SGDLS, CDR2 YYNGEE. After removal of 3 bases from V and 4 bases from J, the junction contained 10 bases not matched to a gene.

This clone was recorded only once. This sequence joins TRBV5-1 and TRBJ2-3, with D perhaps TRBD2 (7 bases). The CDR3 has 18 amino acids. Trimming took 0 bases from V and 0 from J, leaving 17 bases between them. The germline CDR1 and CDR2 sequences are SGHRS and YFSETQ. DNA for the CDR3: TGCGCCAGCAGCTTGGGCCTCAGCGGGGACACTAGCACAGATACGCAGTATTTT. Translating it yields CASSLGLSGDTSTDTQYF.

The chain recombines TRBV5-5 with TRBJ2-1; D possibly corresponds to TRBD2 (6 bases). The CDR3 runs 14 residues. Germline V gives CDR1 SGHKS, CDR2 YYEKEE (reference sequence). V lost 4 bases and J lost 5, with 13 bases in between. CDR3 sequence: CASSVRESHNEQFF. The CDR3 region has the DNA TGTGCCAGCAGCGTGCGGGAATCCCACAATGAGCAGTTCTTC.

CDR3 sequence: CASSVAQGFSHEQYF. CDR3 nucleotides: TGTGCCAGCAGTGTAGCACAGGGGTTTTCCCACGAGCAGTACTTC. V gene TRBV27 combines with J gene TRBJ2-7; TRBD1 agrees at 7 bases. The CDR3 length is 15 residues. Germline CDR1 is MNHEY and CDR2 is SMNVEV (reference sequence). The V and J ends lost 5 bases and 5 bases, in that order; junction bases with no gene match: 12.